The sequence of this TCR beta chain was determined in a study of cytotoxic CD8 clonotypes in ibrutinib-treated CLL. About the study: Approximately 25 partial and 2 complete responses; at median 68 months, about 14 remitted, about twelve progressed. On average, each sample had approximately 260,000 productive templates and 96,000 or so productive rearrangements. Findings and limits, study-wide: T-cell clonality at baseline went above that of age-matched healthy donors and rose and fell with circulating CD8+ T-cell counts. A rise in clonality was seen at ibrutinib response, and a fall back toward baseline was seen at progression.

TCRdb keeps only in-frame clones here, not all; method: immunoSEQ multiplex PCR. The repertoire holds under 200,000 clones, with about four fifths as singletons. This clone appeared a single time. Its specificity is unknown. The receptor was isolated from a human donor with chronic lymphocytic leukemia. The input for sequencing was PBMCs, taken after 12 months of ibrutinib treatment.

CDR3 DNA sequence: TGCGCCAGCAGCTTGCTGTCGAGCACAGATACGCAGTATTTT. Translated, it gives CASSLLSSTDTQYF. This chain connects TRBV5-1 to TRBJ2-3; D call uncertain. Between the trimmed V and J ends, which lost 1 base and 0 bases, there was a span of 6 bases. The CDR3 is 14 residues long. Germline assignment: CDR1 SGHRS and CDR2 YFSETQ.